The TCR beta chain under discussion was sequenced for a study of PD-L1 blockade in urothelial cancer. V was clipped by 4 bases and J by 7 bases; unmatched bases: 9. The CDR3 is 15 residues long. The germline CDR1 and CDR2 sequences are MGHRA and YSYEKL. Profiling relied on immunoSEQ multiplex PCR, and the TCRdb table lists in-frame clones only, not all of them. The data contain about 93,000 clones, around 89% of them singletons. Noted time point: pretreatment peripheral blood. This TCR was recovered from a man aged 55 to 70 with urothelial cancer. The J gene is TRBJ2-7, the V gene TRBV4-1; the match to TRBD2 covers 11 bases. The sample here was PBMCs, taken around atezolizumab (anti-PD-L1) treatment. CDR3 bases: TGCGCCAGCAGCCGAATAGCGGGAGGGCCGAGGGAGCAGTACTTC. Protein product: CASSRIAGGPREQYF.